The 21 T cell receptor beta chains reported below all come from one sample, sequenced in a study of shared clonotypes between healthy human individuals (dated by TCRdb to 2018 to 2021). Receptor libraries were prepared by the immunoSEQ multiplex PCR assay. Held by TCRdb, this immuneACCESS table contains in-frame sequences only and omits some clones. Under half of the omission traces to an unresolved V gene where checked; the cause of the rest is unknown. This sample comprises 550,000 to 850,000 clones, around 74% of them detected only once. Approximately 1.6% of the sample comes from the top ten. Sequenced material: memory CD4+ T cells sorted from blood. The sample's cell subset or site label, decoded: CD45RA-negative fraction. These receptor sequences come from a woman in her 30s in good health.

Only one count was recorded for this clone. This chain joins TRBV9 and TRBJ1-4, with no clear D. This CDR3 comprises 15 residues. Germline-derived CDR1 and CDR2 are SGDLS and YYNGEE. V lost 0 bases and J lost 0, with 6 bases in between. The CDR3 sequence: CASSVGVTTNEKLFF. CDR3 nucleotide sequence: TGTGCCAGCAGCGTAGGGGTGACAACTAATGAAAAACTGTTTTTT.

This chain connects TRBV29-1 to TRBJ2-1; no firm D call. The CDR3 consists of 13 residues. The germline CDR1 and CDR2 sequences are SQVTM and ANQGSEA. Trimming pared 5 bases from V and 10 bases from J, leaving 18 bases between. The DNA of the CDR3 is TGCAGCGTTCGACTCCCTAGTTCCTGGGAGCAGTTCTTC. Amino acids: CSVRLPSSWEQFF.

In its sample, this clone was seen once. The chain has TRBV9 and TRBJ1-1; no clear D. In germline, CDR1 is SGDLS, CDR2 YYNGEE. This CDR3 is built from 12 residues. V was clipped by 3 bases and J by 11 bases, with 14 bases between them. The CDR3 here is CASSADGLGAFF. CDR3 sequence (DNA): TGTGCCAGCAGCGCAGACGGGCTGGGGGCTTTCTTT. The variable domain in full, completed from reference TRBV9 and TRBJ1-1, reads DSGVTQTPKHLITATGQRVTLRCSPRSGDLSVYWYQQSLDQGLQFLIQYYNGEERAKGNILERFSAQQFPDLHSELNLSSLELGDSALYFCASSADGLGAFFGQGTRLTVV.

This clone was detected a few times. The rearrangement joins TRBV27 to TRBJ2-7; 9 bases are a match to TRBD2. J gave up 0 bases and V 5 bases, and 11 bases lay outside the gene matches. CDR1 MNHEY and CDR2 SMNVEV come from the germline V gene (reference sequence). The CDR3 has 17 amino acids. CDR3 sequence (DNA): TGTGCCAGCAGTGCCACAACACTAGCGGGTAGCTCCTACGAGCAGTACTTC. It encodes CASSATTLAGSSYEQYF.

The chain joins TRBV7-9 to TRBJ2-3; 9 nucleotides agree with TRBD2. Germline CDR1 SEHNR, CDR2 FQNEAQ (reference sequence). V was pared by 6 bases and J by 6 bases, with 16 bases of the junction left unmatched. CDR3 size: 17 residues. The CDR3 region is CASSFTGTSTQRDTQYF. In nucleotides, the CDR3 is TGTGCCAGCAGTTTTACGGGGACTAGCACCCAACGGGATACGCAGTATTTT.

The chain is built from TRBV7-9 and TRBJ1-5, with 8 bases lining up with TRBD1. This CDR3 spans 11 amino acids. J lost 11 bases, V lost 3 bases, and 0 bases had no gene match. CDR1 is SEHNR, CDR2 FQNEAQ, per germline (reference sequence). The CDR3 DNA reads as TGTGCCAGCAGCTTGACAGGGGCCCAGCATTTT. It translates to CASSLTGAQHF.

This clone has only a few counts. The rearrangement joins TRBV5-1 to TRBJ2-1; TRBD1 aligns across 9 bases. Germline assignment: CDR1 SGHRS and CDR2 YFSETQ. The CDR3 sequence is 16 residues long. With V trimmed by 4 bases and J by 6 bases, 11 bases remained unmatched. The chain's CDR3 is CASSGGTGRTVNEQFF. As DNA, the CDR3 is TGCGCCAGCAGCGGGGGGACAGGGCGTACGGTCAATGAGCAGTTCTTC.

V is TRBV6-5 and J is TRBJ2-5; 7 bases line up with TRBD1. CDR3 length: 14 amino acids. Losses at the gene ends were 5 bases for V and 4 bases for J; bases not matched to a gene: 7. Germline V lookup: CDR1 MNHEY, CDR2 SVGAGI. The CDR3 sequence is CASSPQGPVETQYF. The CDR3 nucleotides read TGTGCCAGCAGTCCACAGGGGCCGGTAGAGACCCAGTACTTC.

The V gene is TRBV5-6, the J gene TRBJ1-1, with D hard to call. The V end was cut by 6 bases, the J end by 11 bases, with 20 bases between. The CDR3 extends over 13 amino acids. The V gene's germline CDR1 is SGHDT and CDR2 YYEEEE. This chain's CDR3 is CASNSPPGSRAFF. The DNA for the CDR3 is TGTGCCAGCAACTCCCCCCCGGGTTCGCGGGCTTTCTTT.

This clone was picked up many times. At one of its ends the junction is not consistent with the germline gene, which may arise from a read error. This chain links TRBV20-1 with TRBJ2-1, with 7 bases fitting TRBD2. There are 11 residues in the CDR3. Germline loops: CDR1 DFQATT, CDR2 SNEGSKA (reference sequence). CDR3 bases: TGCAGTGCTAGGCGGGAGAATGGGCAGTTCTTC. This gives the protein CSARRENGQFF.

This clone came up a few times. This chain's CDR3 is CASSLDGTTSTDTQYF. The CDR3 nucleotides read TGTGCCAGCAGCCTTGACGGGACAACTAGCACAGATACGCAGTATTTT. J is TRBJ2-3 and V is TRBV7-9; perhaps TRBD1 as D (6 bases). V gave up 5 bases and J gave up 0 bases, with 15 bases separating them. This CDR3 is built from 16 residues. The V gene's germline CDR1 is SEHNR and CDR2 FQNEAQ (reference sequence).

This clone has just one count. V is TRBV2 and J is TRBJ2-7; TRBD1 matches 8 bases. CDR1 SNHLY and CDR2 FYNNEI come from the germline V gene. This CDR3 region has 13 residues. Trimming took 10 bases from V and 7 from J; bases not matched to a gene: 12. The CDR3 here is CATESTGAGEQYF. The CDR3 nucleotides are TGTGCCACCGAATCGACAGGGGCGGGAGAGCAGTACTTC.

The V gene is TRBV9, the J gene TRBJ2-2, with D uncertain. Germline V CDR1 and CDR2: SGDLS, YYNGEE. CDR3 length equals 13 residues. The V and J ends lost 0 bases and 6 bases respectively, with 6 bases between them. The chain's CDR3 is CASSVGSAGELFF. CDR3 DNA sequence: TGTGCCAGCAGCGTAGGGTCCGCCGGGGAGCTGTTTTTT.

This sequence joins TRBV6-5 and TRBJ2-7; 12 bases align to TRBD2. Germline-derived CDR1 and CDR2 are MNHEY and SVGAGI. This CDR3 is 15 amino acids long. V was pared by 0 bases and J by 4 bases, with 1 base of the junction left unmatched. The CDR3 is CASSYSTSGRYEQYF. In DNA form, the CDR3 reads TGTGCCAGCAGTTACTCTACTAGCGGGAGGTACGAGCAGTACTTC.

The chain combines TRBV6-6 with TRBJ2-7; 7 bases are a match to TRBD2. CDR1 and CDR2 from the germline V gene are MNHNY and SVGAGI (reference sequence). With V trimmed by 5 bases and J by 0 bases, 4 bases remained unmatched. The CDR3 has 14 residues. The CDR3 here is CASSRGGSSYEQYF. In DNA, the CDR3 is TGTGCCAGCAGTCGAGGCGGGAGCTCCTACGAGCAGTACTTC.

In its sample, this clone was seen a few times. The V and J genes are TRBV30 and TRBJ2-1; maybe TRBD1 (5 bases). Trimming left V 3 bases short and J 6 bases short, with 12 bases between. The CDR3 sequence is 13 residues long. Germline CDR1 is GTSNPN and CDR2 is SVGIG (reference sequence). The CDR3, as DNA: TGTGCCTGGAGGAGGCAGGGAAGCAATGAGCAGTTCTTC. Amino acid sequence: CAWRRQGSNEQFF.

The CDR3 nucleotides are TGTGCCAGCAGTCCGCAGGGTAGCCGAGCTTTCTTT. Protein sequence: CASSPQGSRAFF. The gene calls are TRBV28 and TRBJ1-1; D is perhaps TRBD1 (5 bases). The germline gives CDR1 MDHEN, CDR2 SYDVKM. CDR3 size: 12 residues. Trimming left V 5 bases short and J 10 bases short, with 14 bases between.

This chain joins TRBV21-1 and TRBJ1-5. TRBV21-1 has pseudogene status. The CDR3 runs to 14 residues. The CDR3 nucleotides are TGTGCCAGGGAGGGAGGCGGCTACAATCAGCCCCAGCATTTT. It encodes CAREGGGYNQPQHF.

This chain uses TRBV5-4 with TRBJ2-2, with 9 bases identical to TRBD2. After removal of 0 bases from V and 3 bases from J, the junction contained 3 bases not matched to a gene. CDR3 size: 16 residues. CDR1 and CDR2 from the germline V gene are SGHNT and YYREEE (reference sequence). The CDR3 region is CASSLGLAEYTGELFF. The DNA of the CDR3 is TGTGCCAGCAGCTTGGGACTAGCGGAGTACACCGGGGAGCTGTTTTTT.

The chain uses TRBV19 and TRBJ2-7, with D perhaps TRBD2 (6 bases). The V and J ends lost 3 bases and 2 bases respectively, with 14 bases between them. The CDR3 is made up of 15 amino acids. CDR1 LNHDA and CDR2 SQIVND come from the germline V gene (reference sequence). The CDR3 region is CASSIAEGFPYEQYF. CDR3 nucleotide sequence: TGTGCCAGTAGTATTGCGGAGGGATTCCCCTACGAGCAGTACTTC.

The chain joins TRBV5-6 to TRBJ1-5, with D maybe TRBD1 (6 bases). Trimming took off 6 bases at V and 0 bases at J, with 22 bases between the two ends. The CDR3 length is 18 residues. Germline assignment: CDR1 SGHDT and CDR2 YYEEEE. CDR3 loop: CASTSGGETSYSNQPQHF. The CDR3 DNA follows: TGTGCCAGCACTTCTGGGGGCGAAACCTCCTATAGCAATCAGCCCCAGCATTTT. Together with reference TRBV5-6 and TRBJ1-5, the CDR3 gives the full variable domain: DAGVTQSPTHLIKTRGQQVTLRCSPKSGHDTVSWYQQALGQGPQFIFQYYEEEERQRGNFPDRFSGHQFPNYSSELNVNALLLGDSALYLCASTSGGETSYSNQPQHFGDGTRLSIL.